These 13 T cell receptor beta chains originate from one sample sequenced in a study of blood T cell repertoires in COVID-19. The protocol was immunoSEQ multiplex PCR, while the TCRdb copy is restricted to in-frame clones and leaves out a portion. The repertoire consists of under 200,000 clones, with roughly 83% occurring once and the leading ten covering under 7%. Sequencing input: peripheral blood. The source is a woman aged 40-49 years with COVID-19, enrolled during active disease.

The V call is TRBV11-2, the J call TRBJ2-7; the match to TRBD1 covers 7 bases. CDR1 SGHAT and CDR2 FQNNGV come from the germline V gene. With 5 bases clipped from V and 2 bases from J, the junction kept 6 bases outside the gene matches. The CDR3 runs 14 residues. The CDR3 DNA is TGTGCCAGCAGCCCACAGGGGTACCCCTACGAGCAGTACTTC. It translates to CASSPQGYPYEQYF.

The chain combines TRBV7-9 with TRBJ2-5, with 13 positions matching TRBD2. Germline CDR1 is SEHNR and CDR2 is FQNEAQ (reference sequence). The CDR3 consists of 19 residues. With V trimmed by 5 bases and J by 4 bases, 16 bases remained unmatched. The CDR3 bases are TGTGCCAGCAGCCCCTACGCCCCCTTACTAGCGGGGGGGGGAGAGACCCAGTACTTC. Its translation is CASSPYAPLLAGGGETQYF.

This clone has only one observation. The chain is built from TRBV13 and TRBJ2-2; TRBD2 matches 11 bases. This CDR3 region has 18 residues. Trimming took 3 bases from V and 4 from J; bases not matched to a gene: 10. Germline V lookup: CDR1 PRHDT, CDR2 FYEKMQ (reference sequence). The CDR3 bases are TGTGCCAGCAGCTTGAATAGCGGGAGGGTGAGATCCACCGGGGAGCTGTTTTTT. Amino acid sequence: CASSLNSGRVRSTGELFF. The whole variable domain, remainder taken from reference TRBV13 and TRBJ2-2, is AAGVIQSPRHLIKEKRETATLKCYPIPRHDTVYWYQQGPGQDPQFLISFYEKMQSDKGSIPDRFSAQQFSDYHSELNMSSLELGDSALYFCASSLNSGRVRSTGELFFGEGSRLTVL.

The rearrangement links TRBV7-8 to TRBJ1-2; no reliable D call. CDR3 size: 12 residues. From germline, CDR1 is SGHVS and CDR2 FQNEAQ. V was cut by 7 bases and J by 7 bases, with 13 bases left in between. CDR3 in amino acids: CASTRGGFGYTF. CDR3 DNA: TGTGCCAGCACCCGGGGAGGTTTTGGCTACACCTTC.

This sequence joins TRBV7-9 and TRBJ2-7; D is ambiguous. V shed 2 bases and J shed 3 bases, with 8 bases lying between them. Germline CDR1 reads SEHNR; CDR2 reads FQNEAQ (reference sequence). The CDR3 runs to 13 residues. In DNA, the CDR3 is TGTGCCAGCAGCTTACCGTATTTCTACGAGCAGTACTTC. Translated: CASSLPYFYEQYF. The variable domain in full, completed from reference TRBV7-9 and TRBJ2-7, reads DTGVSQNPRHKITKRGQNVTFRCDPISEHNRLYWYRQTLGQGPEFLTYFQNEAQLEKSRLLSDRFSAERPKGSFSTLEIQRTEQGDSAMYLCASSLPYFYEQYFGPGTRLTVT.

J is TRBJ2-2 and V is TRBV10-1, with TRBD1 matching over 7 bases. Looked up from germline, CDR1 is WNHNN and CDR2 is SYGVQD (reference sequence). Trimming cost V 3 bases and J 7 bases; bases outside gene matches: 8. The CDR3 covers 15 residues. In nucleotides, the CDR3 is TGCGCCAGCAGTGATCGGCAGGGGGACGTCGGGGAGCTGTTTTTT. As protein: CASSDRQGDVGELFF.

The V gene is TRBV2, the J gene TRBJ2-7; 10 nucleotides agree with TRBD2. J was trimmed by 4 bases and V by 5 bases; bases with no gene match: 5. Looked up from germline, CDR1 is SNHLY and CDR2 is FYNNEI. This CDR3 contains 14 residues. CDR3 nucleotides: TGTGCCAGCAGTAGGTCTAGCGGGGGTTACGAGCAGTACTTC. Amino acid sequence: CASSRSSGGYEQYF.

This clone was seen only once. The chain couples TRBV3-1 (or the pseudogene TRBV3-2) to TRBJ2-3; TRBD2 agrees at 10 bases. Looked up from germline, CDR1 is LGHDT and CDR2 is YNNKEL (reference sequence). The ends lost 1 base at V and 1 base at J; junction bases unmatched: 5. The length of the CDR3 is 17 residues. Here the CDR3 reads CASSQGLAGTRTDTQYF. CDR3 in DNA: TGTGCCAGCAGCCAAGGACTAGCGGGTACCCGCACAGATACGCAGTATTTT.

The chain is built from TRBV3-1 (or the pseudogene TRBV3-2) and TRBJ2-5, with D possibly being TRBD1 (6 bases). The CDR3 is 12 residues long. Germline V lookup: CDR1 LGHDT, CDR2 YNNKEL (reference sequence). V was shortened by 5 bases and J by 4 bases, with 8 bases between the two germline ends. The CDR3 coding sequence is TGTGCCAGCAGCTCCAGGGGAGAGACCCAGTACTTC. This gives the protein CASSSRGETQYF.

A few counts support this clone. The chain couples TRBV7-9 to TRBJ1-1; TRBD1 matches 7 bases. CDR1 and CDR2 (germline): SEHNR, FQNEAQ (reference sequence). The CDR3 has 14 residues. V lost 5 bases, J lost 1 base, and 4 bases stayed unmatched. The CDR3 loop is CASSVTGRNTEAFF. The CDR3 region has the DNA TGTGCCAGCAGCGTGACAGGGAGGAACACTGAAGCTTTCTTT. The full variable domain, rest sourced from reference TRBV7-9 and TRBJ1-1, is DTGVSQNPRHKITKRGQNVTFRCDPISEHNRLYWYRQTLGQGPEFLTYFQNEAQLEKSRLLSDRFSAERPKGSFSTLEIQRTEQGDSAMYLCASSVTGRNTEAFFGQGTRLTVV.

V is TRBV2 and J is TRBJ2-7; TRBD1 is a possible D gene (5 bases). This CDR3 contains 12 residues. Trimming stripped 8 bases from V and 3 bases from J, with 11 bases between. Germline V gives CDR1 SNHLY, CDR2 FYNNEI. The DNA for the CDR3 is TGTGCCAGCCGTAGGGGTGACTACGAGCAGTACTTC. As protein: CASRRGDYEQYF.

The gene calls are TRBV5-1 and TRBJ2-4; 9 bases line up with TRBD2. CDR3 length equals 14 residues. After removal of 2 bases from V and 4 bases from J, the junction contained 1 base not matched to a gene. Germline lookup yields CDR1 SGHRS and CDR2 YFSETQ. The CDR3 DNA sequence: TGCGCCAGCAGCTTTCTAGCGGGAAAAAACATTCAGTACTTC. Translation gives CASSFLAGKNIQYF.

The chain recombines TRBV24-1 with TRBJ2-7, with 8 bases identical to TRBD1. Germline CDR1 KGHDR, CDR2 SFDVKD. This CDR3 has 14 residues. The junction had 6 bases not matched to a gene; V was cut back by 8 bases and J by 1 base. In DNA, the CDR3 is TGTGCCACCAAATACCGGGACAGGTCCTACGAGCAGTACTTC. Its protein product is CATKYRDRSYEQYF.